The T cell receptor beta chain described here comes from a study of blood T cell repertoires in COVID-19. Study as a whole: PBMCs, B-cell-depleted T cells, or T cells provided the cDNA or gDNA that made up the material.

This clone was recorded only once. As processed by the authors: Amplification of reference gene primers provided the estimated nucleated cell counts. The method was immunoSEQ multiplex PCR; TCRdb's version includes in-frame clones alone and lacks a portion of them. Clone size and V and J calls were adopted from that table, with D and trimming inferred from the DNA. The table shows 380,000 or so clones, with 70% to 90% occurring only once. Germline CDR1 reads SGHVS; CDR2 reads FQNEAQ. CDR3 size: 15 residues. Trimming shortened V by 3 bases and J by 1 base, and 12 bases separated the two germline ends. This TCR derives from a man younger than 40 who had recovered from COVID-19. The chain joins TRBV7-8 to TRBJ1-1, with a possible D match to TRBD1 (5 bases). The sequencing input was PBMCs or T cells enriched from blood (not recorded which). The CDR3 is CASSLGGGRNTEAFF. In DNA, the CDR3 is TGTGCCAGCAGCTTGGGGGGGGGTCGGAACACTGAAGCTTTCTTT.